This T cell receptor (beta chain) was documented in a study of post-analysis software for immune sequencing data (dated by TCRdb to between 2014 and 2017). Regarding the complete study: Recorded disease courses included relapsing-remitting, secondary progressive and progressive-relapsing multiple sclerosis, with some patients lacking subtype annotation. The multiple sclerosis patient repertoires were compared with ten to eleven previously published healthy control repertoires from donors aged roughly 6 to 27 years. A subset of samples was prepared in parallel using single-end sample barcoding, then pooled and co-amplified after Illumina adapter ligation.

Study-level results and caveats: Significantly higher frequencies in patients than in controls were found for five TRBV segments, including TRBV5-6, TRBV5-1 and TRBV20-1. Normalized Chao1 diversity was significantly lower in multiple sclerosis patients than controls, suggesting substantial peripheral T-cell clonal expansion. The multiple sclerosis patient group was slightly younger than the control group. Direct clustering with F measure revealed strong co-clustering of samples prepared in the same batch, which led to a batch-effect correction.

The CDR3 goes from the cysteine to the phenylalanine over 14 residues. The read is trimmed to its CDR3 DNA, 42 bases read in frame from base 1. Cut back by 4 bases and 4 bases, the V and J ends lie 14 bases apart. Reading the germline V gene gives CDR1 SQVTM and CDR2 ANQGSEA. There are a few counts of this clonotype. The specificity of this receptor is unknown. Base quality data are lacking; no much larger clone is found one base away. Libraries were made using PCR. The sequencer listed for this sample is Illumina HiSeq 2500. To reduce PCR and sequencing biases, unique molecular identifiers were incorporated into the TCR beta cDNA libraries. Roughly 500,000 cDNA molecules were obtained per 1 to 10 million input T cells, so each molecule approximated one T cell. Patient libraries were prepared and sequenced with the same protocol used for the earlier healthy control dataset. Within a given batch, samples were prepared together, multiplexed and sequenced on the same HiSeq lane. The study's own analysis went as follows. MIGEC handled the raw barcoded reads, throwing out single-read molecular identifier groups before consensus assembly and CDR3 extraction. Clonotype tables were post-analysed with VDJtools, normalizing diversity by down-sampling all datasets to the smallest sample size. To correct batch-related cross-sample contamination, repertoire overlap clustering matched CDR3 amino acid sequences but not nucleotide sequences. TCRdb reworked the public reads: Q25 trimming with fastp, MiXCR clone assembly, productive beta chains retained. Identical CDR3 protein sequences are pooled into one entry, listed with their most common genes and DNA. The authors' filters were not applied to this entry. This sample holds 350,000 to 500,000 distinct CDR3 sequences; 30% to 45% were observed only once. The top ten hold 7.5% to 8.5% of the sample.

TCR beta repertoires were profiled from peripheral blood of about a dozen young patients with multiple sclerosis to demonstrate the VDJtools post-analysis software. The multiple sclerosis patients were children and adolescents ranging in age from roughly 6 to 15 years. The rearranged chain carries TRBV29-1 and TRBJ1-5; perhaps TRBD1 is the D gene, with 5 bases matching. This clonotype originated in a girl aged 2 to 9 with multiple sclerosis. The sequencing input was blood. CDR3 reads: CSVAEGVPNQPQHF. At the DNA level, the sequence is TGCAGCGTTGCGGAAGGGGTACCGAATCAGCCCCAGCATTTT.